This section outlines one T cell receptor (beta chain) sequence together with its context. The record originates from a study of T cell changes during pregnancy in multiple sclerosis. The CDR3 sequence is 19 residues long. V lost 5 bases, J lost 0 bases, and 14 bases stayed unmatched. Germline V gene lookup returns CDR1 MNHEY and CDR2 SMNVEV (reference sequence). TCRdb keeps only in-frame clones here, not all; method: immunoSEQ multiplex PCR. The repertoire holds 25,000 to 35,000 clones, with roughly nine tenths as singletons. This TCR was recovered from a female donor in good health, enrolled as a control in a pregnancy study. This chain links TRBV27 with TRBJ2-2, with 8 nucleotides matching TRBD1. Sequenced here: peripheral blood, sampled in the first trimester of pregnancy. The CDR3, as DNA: TGTGCCAGCAGTCCCTGGACAGGGAGAACGAGGGCGAACACCGGGGAGCTGTTTTTT. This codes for CASSPWTGRTRANTGELFF.